One TCR beta chain is described in this entry. Antigen unknown. This sample is part of a study of T-cell memory formation after mild COVID-19. The CDR3 spans 16 residues. Germline V CDR1 and CDR2: MNHEY, SVGAGI. V was shortened by 0 bases and J by 1 base, with 12 bases between the two germline ends. The study's findings and limits: There was no confirmation that second-wave clones peaking on day 37 were SARS-CoV-2 specific. Chiefly within CM and EM were the contracting CD4+ clones; CD8+ ones were within EMRA.

5'RACE with constant-segment primers yielded barcoded, UMI-tagged TCR alpha and TCR beta cDNA libraries. TCRdb reanalysed the 5' RACE reads using MiXCR and keeps one entry per CDR3 protein. The table records about 560,000 distinct CDR3 sequences, roughly 18% of them present only once. The V gene is TRBV6-5, the J gene TRBJ1-2; tentative D call: TRBD1 (5 bases). Sample: PBMCs or a T cell subset sorted from them (not recorded which). This TCR derives from an adult woman who had mild COVID-19 (a few samples of this study predate the infection). Cell type and time point are not known. CDR3 residues: CASSYSGVGDNYGYTF. CDR3 nucleotide sequence: TGTGCCAGCAGTTACTCAGGGGTGGGGGATAACTATGGCTACACCTTC.